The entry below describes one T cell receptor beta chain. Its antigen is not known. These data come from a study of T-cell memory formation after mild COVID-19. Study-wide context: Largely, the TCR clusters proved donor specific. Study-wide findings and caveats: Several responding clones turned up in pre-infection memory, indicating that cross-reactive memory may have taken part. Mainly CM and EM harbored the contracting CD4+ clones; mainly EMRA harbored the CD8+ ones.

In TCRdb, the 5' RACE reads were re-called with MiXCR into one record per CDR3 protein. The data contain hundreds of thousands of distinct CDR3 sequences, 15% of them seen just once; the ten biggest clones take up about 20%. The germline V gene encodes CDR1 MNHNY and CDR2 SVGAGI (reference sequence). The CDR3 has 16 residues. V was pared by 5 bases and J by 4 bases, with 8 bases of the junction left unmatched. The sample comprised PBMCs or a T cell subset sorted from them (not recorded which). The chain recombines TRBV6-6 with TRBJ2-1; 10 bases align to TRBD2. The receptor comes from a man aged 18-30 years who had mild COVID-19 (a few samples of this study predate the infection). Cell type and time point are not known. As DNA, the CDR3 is TGTGCCAGCAGTCGGACCCTAGCGGGGGAGTACAATGAGCAGTTCTTC. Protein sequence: CASSRTLAGEYNEQFF.